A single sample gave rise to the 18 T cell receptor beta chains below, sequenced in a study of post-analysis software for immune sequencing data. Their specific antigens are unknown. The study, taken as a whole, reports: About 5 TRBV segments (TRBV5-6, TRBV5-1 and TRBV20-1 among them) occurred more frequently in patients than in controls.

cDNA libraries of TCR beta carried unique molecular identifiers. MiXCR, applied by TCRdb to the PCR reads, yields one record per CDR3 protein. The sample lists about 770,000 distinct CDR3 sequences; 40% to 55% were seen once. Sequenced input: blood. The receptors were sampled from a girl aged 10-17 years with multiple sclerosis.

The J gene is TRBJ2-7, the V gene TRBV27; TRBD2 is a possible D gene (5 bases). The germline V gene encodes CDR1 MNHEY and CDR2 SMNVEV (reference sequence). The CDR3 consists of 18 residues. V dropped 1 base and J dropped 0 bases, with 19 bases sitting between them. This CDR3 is CASSLWAPGRDSSYEQYF. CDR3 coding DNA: TGTGCCAGCAGTTTATGGGCACCAGGTCGGGATAGCTCCTACGAGCAGTACTTC.

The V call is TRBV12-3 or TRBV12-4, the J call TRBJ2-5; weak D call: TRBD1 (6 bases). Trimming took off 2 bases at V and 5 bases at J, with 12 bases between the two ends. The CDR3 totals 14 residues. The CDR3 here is CASSLRRTDETQYF. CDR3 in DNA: TGTGCCAGCAGTTTACGGAGGACAGACGAGACCCAGTACTTC.

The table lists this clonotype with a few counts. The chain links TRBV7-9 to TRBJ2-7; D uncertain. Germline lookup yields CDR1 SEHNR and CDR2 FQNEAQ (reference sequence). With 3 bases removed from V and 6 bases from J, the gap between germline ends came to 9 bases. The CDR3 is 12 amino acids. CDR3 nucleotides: TGTGCCAGCAGCTTGAACCCGCTCGAGCAGTACTTC. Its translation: CASSLNPLEQYF.

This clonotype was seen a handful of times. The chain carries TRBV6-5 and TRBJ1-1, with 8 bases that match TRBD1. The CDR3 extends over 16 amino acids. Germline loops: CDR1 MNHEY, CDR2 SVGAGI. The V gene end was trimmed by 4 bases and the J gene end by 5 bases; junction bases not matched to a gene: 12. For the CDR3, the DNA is TGTGCCAGCAGTTCTCGGACAGGGATACGGGGAACTGAAGCTTTCTTT. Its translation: CASSSRTGIRGTEAFF.

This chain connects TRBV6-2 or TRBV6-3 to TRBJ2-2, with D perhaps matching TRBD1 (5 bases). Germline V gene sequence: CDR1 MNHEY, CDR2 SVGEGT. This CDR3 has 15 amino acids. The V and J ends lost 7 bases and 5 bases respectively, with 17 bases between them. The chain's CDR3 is CASTKGPPGTGELFF. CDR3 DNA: TGTGCCAGCACCAAAGGGCCCCCAGGGACCGGGGAGCTGTTTTTT.

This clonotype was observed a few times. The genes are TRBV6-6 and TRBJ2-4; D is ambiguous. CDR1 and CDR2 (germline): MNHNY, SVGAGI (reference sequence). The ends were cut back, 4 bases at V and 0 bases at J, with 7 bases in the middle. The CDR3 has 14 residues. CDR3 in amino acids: CASSSQLAKNIQYF. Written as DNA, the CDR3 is TGTGCCAGCAGTTCCCAACTAGCCAAAAACATTCAGTACTTC.

In DNA form, the CDR3 reads TGCAGTGCTAGTGGGCGGGGAAGCTACAATGAGCAGTTCTTC. Translation gives CSASGRGSYNEQFF. V is TRBV20-1 and J is TRBJ2-1; D might be TRBD2 (6 bases). Trimming stripped 3 bases from V and 3 bases from J, with 12 bases between. This CDR3 comprises 14 residues. The germline V gene has CDR1 DFQATT and CDR2 SNEGSKA (reference sequence).

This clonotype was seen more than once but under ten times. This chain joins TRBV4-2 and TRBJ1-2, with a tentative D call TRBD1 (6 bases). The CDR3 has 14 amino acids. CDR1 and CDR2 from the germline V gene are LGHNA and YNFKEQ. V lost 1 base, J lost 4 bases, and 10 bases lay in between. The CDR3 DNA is TGTGCCAGCAGCCAAGTCGGAGGGGGCTATGGCTACACCTTC. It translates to CASSQVGGGYGYTF.

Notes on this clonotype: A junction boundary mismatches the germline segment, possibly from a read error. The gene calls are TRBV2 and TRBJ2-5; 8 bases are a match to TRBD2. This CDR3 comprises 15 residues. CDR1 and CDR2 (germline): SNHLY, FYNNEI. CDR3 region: CASRHPGLEQETQYF. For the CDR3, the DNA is TGCGCCAGCAGACATCCGGGACTAGAACAAGAGACCCAGTACTTC.

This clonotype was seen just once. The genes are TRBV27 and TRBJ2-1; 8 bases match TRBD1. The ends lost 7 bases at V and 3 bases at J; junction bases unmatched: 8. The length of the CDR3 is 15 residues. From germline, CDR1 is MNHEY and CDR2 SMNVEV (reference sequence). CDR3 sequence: CASTRTGMGYNEQFF. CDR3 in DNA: TGTGCCAGCACCCGGACAGGGATGGGCTACAATGAGCAGTTCTTC.

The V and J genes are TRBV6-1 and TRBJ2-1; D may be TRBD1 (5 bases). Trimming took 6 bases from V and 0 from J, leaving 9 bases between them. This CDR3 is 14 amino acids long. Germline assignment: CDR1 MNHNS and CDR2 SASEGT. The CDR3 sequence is CASRAGFSYNEQFF. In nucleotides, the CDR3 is TGTGCCAGCAGGGCAGGGTTCTCCTACAATGAGCAGTTCTTC.

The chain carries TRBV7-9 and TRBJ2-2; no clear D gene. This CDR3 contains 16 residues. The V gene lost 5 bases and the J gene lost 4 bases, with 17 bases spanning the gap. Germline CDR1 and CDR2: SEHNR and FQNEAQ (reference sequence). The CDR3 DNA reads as TGTGCCAGCAGCCTGGTCAGCACCTTATCCACCGGGGAGCTGTTTTTT. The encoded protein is CASSLVSTLSTGELFF.

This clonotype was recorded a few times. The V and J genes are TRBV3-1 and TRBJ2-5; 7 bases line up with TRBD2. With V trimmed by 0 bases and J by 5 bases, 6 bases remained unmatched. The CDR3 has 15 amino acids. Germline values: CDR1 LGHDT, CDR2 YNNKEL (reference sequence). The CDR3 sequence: CASSQDGEGDETQYF. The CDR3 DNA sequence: TGTGCCAGCAGCCAAGATGGGGAGGGCGATGAGACCCAGTACTTC.

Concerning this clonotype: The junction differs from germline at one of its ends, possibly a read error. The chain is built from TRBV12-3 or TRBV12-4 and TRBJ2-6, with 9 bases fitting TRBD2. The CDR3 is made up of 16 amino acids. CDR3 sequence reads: CGSSPPSGNGANVLTF. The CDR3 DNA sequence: TGTGGCAGCAGTCCCCCTAGCGGGAATGGGGCCAACGTCCTGACTTTC.

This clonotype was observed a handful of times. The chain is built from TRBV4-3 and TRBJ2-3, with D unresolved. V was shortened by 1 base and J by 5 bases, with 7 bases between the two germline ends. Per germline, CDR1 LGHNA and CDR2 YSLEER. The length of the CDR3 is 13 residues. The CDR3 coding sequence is TGCGCCAGCAGCCAAGCATTCGGAGATACGCAGTATTTT. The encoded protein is CASSQAFGDTQYF.

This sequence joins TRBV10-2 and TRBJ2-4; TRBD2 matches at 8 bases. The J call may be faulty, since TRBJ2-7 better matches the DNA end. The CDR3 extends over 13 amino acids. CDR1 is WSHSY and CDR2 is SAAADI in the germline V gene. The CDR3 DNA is TGCGCCAGCGGGTCGGGACTAGTGAACGAGCAGTACTTC. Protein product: CASGSGLVNEQYF.

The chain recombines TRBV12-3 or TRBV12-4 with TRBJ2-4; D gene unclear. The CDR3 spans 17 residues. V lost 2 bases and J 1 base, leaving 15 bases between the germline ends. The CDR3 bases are TGTGCCAGCAGTTTAAGGTTTTACGAGGACGCCAAAAACATTCAGTACTTC. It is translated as CASSLRFYEDAKNIQYF.

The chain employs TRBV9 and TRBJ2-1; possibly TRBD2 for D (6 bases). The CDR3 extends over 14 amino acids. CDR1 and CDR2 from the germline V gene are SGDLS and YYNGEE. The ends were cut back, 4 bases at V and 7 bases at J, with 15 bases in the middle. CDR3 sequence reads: CASSSPRGRNEQFF. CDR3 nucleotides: TGTGCCAGCAGCTCCCCCCGGGGGAGGAATGAGCAGTTCTTC.